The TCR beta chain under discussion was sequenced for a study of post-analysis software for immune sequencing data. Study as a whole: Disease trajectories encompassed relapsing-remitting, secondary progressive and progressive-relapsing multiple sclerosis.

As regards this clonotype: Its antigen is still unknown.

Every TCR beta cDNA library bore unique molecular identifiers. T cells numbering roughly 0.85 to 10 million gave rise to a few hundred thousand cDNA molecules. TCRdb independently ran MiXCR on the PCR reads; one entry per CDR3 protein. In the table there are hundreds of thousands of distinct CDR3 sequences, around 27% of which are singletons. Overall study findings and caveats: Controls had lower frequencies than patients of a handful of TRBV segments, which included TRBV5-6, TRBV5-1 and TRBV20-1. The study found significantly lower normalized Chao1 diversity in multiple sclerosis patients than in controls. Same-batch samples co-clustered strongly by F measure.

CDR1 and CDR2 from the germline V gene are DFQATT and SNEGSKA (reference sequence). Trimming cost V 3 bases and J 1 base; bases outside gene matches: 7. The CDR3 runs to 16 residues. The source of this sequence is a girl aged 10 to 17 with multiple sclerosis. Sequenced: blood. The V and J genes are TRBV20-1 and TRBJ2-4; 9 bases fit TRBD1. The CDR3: CSASQTGTGAKNIQYF. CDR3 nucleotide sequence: TGCAGTGCTAGCCAAACCGGGACAGGGGCCAAAAACATTCAGTACTTC.